A single sample is the source of the 18 T cell receptor beta chains below, sequenced in a study of response to subunit inactivated influenza vaccine. Using its own MiXCR run on the RT-PCR reads, TCRdb lists one record per CDR3 protein. The repertoire holds 550,000 to 600,000 distinct CDR3 sequences, with 10% to 15% as singletons. The material was PBMCs from blood, obtained on the day of vaccination. The origin of the receptors is a man aged 50 to 60 who received an inactivated influenza vaccine.

V gene TRBV5-1 combines with J gene TRBJ2-5, with 7 bases lining up with TRBD2. V lost 0 bases, J lost 5 bases, and 7 bases stayed unmatched. This CDR3 is built from 15 residues. The germline V gene has CDR1 SGHRS and CDR2 YFSETQ. The DNA of the CDR3 is TGCGCCAGCAGCTTGGCCAATCTGGGAGGGGAGACCCAGTACTTC. It translates to CASSLANLGGETQYF.

This clonotype was detected only a few times. The chain carries TRBV27 and TRBJ2-2; D is uncertain. This CDR3 has 16 residues. With 3 bases removed from V and 1 base from J, the gap between germline ends came to 12 bases. Per the germline V gene, CDR1 is MNHEY and CDR2 is SMNVEV (reference sequence). The CDR3 spells CASSFFPNENTGELFF. The DNA for the CDR3 is TGTGCCAGCAGTTTTTTCCCAAATGAGAACACCGGGGAGCTGTTTTTT.

The rearrangement uses TRBV29-1 and TRBJ1-2; D not resolved. Germline V gene lookup returns CDR1 SQVTM and CDR2 ANQGSEA. The CDR3 consists of 12 residues. Deletions cut 6 bases from V and 0 bases from J, with 8 bases between. CDR3 coding DNA: TGCAGCGTCCGGGGTCCTAACTATGGCTACACCTTC. Protein product: CSVRGPNYGYTF.

This clonotype was detected ten times or more. The V gene is TRBV5-1, the J gene TRBJ2-3; 7 nucleotides line up with TRBD2. This CDR3 spans 16 amino acids. Germline CDR1 reads SGHRS; CDR2 reads YFSETQ. Trimming at V came to 4 bases and at J to 2 bases, leaving 10 bases not matched to a gene. The CDR3 DNA is TGCGCCAGCAGCCCTACGGCGGGGGAGTACACAGATACGCAGTATTTT. As protein: CASSPTAGEYTDTQYF.

This clonotype was counted ten times or more. The chain has TRBV5-5 and TRBJ2-5; perhaps TRBD2 as D (6 bases). With 4 bases removed from V and 1 base from J, the gap between germline ends came to 11 bases. The CDR3 contains 14 residues. Germline-derived CDR1 and CDR2 are SGHKS and YYEKEE (reference sequence). In DNA form, the CDR3 reads TGTGCCAGCAGCCGCCGGGGGAGCCAAGAGACCCAGTACTTC. It specifies CASSRRGSQETQYF.

This clonotype turned up a few times. The rearrangement uses TRBV7-8 and TRBJ1-1; D might be TRBD1 (6 bases). Germline V gene data show CDR1 as SGHVS and CDR2 as FQNEAQ. Trimming left V 3 bases short and J 2 bases short, with 16 bases between. The CDR3 extends over 16 amino acids. Written as DNA, the CDR3 is TGTGCCAGCAGCTTGATTCATGGGGGGACAAACACTGAAGCTTTCTTT. Translation gives CASSLIHGGTNTEAFF.

This clonotype has ten or more counts. The J gene is TRBJ2-7, the V gene TRBV6-2 or TRBV6-3; the match to TRBD2 covers 7 bases. CDR1 and CDR2 from the germline V gene are MNHEY and SVGEGT. This CDR3 is 16 amino acids long. V lost 2 bases, J lost 4 bases, and 11 bases stayed unmatched. CDR3 sequence: CASSYPTSGEKYEQYF. The CDR3 DNA sequence: TGTGCCAGCAGTTACCCCACAAGCGGGGAGAAGTACGAGCAGTACTTC.

The genes are TRBV11-2 and TRBJ2-1; 9 bases line up with TRBD1. This CDR3 contains 17 residues. V dropped 5 bases and J dropped 0; count of bases not matched to a gene: 8. Germline assignment: CDR1 SGHAT and CDR2 FQNNGV. CDR3: CASSARTGESSYNEQFF. The CDR3 nucleotides are TGTGCCAGCAGCGCCCGGACAGGGGAGTCCTCCTACAATGAGCAGTTCTTC.

This clonotype has a count of ten or more. The gene calls are TRBV28 and TRBJ1-2; D may be TRBD1 (6 bases). The V and J ends lost 2 bases and 4 bases respectively, with 11 bases between them. Looked up from germline, CDR1 is MDHEN and CDR2 is SYDVKM. The CDR3 length is 14 residues. The CDR3 region is CASSLGQGSYGYTF. The CDR3 nucleotides are TGTGCCAGCAGTTTAGGGCAGGGGAGCTATGGCTACACCTTC.

This chain connects TRBV9 to TRBJ2-1; TRBD2 is a possible D gene (5 bases). The CDR3 is 16 amino acids. V lost 5 bases to trimming and J lost 4 bases, with 19 bases between them. Germline V gene sequence: CDR1 SGDLS, CDR2 YYNGEE. The CDR3 reads CASSRLRSGAYNEQFF. The CDR3 region has the DNA TGTGCCAGCAGTAGGTTGCGGAGCGGAGCTTACAATGAGCAGTTCTTC.

The chain joins TRBV12-3 or TRBV12-4 to TRBJ2-2; D is perhaps TRBD2 (6 bases). CDR3 length: 15 residues. Trimming pared 1 base from V and 3 bases from J, leaving 9 bases between. The CDR3, as DNA: TGTGCCAGCAGTTTAGGTCTAGCGTACACCGGGGAGCTGTTTTTT. This sequence encodes CASSLGLAYTGELFF.

This clonotype occurred many times. The rearrangement uses TRBV6-6 and TRBJ2-5, with a possible D match to TRBD2 (5 bases). In germline, CDR1 is MNHNY, CDR2 SVGAGI (reference sequence). This CDR3 comprises 12 residues. V was pared by 5 bases and J by 8 bases, with 12 bases between. The CDR3 loop reads CASSPTSSTQYF. CDR3 sequence (DNA): TGTGCCAGCAGTCCTACTAGTAGCACCCAGTACTTC.

This sequence joins TRBV29-1 and TRBJ1-2; D may be TRBD1 (6 bases). The V and J ends lost 4 bases and 3 bases respectively, with 12 bases between them. Germline CDR1 and CDR2: SQVTM and ANQGSEA. The CDR3 is 13 amino acids. The CDR3 protein is CSVGSGTYYGYTF. CDR3 DNA sequence: TGCAGCGTTGGATCTGGGACATACTATGGCTACACCTTC.

The chain joins TRBV11-2 to TRBJ2-4; no firm D call. Trimming pared 1 base from V and 0 bases from J, leaving 13 bases between. The CDR3 consists of 17 residues. CDR1 is SGHAT, CDR2 FQNNGV, per germline. The CDR3 sequence: CASSLGVVSLAKNIQYF. For the CDR3, the DNA is TGTGCCAGCAGCTTAGGTGTTGTCTCTTTAGCCAAAAACATTCAGTACTTC.

There are a few counts of this clonotype. V usage is TRBV27 and J usage is TRBJ2-2; D is perhaps TRBD2 (6 bases). Trimming stripped 2 bases from V and 7 bases from J, with 11 bases between. The CDR3 extends over 14 amino acids. Germline CDR1 reads MNHEY; CDR2 reads SMNVEV (reference sequence). In DNA form, the CDR3 reads TGTGCCAGCAGTTTAGTCGCGGGGTACGGGGAGCTGTTTTTT. It translates to CASSLVAGYGELFF.

This clonotype was observed at least ten times. The CDR3 reads CASSLRVKAGEQYF. The CDR3 nucleotides read TGTGCCAGCAGCTTGCGGGTAAAGGCGGGCGAGCAGTACTTC. The chain employs TRBV5-8 and TRBJ2-7, with D maybe TRBD2 (5 bases). V lost 1 base, J lost 6 bases, and 14 bases lay in between. This CDR3 contains 14 residues. The V gene's germline CDR1 is SGHTS and CDR2 YDEGEE. The full variable domain, rest sourced from reference TRBV5-8 and TRBJ2-7, is EAGVTQSPTHLIKTRGQQATLRCSPISGHTSVYWYQQALGLGLQFLLWYDEGEERNRGNFPPRFSGRQFPNYSSELNVNALELEDSALYLCASSLRVKAGEQYFGPGTRLTVT.

The V and J genes are TRBV5-1 and TRBJ2-5, with 7 positions matching TRBD1. The CDR3 has 14 amino acids. Germline lookup yields CDR1 SGHRS and CDR2 YFSETQ. J lost 5 bases, V lost 4 bases, and 8 bases had no gene match. The CDR3 loop is CASSPGQSAETQYF. DNA of the CDR3: TGCGCCAGCAGCCCGGGACAGTCGGCGGAGACCCAGTACTTC.

This sequence joins TRBV3-1 and TRBJ2-3; TRBD1 might be the D (6 bases). This CDR3 is built from 15 residues. Germline lookup yields CDR1 LGHDT and CDR2 YNNKEL (reference sequence). Trimming took off 6 bases at V and 2 bases at J, with 15 bases between the two ends. CDR3 coding DNA: TGTGCCAGCAGACCGACGACAGGCAACACAGATACGCAGTATTTT. Translation gives CASRPTTGNTDTQYF.